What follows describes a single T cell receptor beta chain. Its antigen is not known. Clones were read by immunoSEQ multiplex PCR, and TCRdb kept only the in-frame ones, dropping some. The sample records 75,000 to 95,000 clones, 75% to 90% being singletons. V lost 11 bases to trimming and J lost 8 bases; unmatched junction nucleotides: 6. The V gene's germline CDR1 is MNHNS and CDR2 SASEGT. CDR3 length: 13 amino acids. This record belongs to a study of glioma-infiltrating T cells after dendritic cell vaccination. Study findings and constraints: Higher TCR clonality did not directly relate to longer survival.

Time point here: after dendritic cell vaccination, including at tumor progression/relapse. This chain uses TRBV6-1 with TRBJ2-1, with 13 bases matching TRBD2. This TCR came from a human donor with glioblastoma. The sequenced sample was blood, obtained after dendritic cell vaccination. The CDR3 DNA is TGTGCCGGGAAGGGACTAGCGGGGCATGAGCAGTTCTTC. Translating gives CAGKGLAGHEQFF.